This T cell receptor (delta chain) appears in the sequencing data of a study of gammadelta T cells in human blood. Study findings and constraints: Polyclonal expansion of innate γδ T cells after birth appeared microbially driven.

TCRdb redid clone calling on the RT-PCR reads using CATT. The sample lists about 580 delta-chain clones, roughly 37% occurring once. Notes on this clone: The antigen is unknown. Being one base from a much bigger clone, this may be a read error. The sample carries other DNA sequences with the same CDR3.

The CDR3 extends over 20 amino acids. From germline, CDR1 is GEAIGNYY and CDR2 EKD. This chain links TRDV2 with TRDJ3, with 9 bases aligning to TRDD3. The specimen was Vgamma9Vdelta2 gamma-delta T cells from cord blood. This receptor was obtained from a newborn. As DNA, the CDR3 is TGTGCCTGTGACCCGACTGGGGGACCCCGGGCGTCCTGGGACACACGACAGATGTTTTTC. Residues: CACDPTGGPRASWDTRQMFF.